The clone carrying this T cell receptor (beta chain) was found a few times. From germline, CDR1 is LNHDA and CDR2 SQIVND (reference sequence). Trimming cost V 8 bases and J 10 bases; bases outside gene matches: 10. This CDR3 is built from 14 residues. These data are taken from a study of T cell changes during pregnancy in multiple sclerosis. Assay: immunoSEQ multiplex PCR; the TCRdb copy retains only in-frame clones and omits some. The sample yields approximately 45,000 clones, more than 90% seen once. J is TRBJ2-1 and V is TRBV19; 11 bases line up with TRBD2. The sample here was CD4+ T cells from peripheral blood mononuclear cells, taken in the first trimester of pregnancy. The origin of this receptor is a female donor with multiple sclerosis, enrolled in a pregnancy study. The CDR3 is CASGPLAGGVEQFF. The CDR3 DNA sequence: TGTGCCAGTGGGCCCCTAGCGGGAGGCGTGGAGCAGTTCTTC.